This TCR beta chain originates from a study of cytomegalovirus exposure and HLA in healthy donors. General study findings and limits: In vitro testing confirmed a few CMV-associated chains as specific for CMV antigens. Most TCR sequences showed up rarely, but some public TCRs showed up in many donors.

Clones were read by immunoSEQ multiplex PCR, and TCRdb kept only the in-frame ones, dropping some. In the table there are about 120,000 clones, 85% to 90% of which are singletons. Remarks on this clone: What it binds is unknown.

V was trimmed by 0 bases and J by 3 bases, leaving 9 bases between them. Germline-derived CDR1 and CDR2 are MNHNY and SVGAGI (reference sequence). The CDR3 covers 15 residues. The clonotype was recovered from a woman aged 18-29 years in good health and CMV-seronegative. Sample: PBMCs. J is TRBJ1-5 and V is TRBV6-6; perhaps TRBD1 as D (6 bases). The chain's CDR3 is CASSYSTGNNQPQHF. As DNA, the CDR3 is TGTGCCAGCAGTTACTCTACAGGGAACAATCAGCCCCAGCATTTT.